These 31 T cell receptor beta chains were sequenced from one sample in a study of T cell responses to AZD1222 COVID-19 vaccine. TCRdb's copy holds only in-frame clones and misses some; the assay was immunoSEQ multiplex PCR. Among tens of thousands of clones listed, 90% were seen once. Sample: peripheral blood, taken 28 days after the second AZD1222 dose. The receptors derive from an adult who received the AZD1222 COVID-19 vaccine.

The chain has TRBV9 and TRBJ2-3, with D hard to call. The CDR3 runs 12 residues. Germline V lookup: CDR1 SGDLS, CDR2 YYNGEE. The V and J ends lost 7 bases and 2 bases respectively, with 8 bases between them. The CDR3 DNA is TGTGCCAGCGCGAGCGACACAGATACGCAGTATTTT. Protein: CASASDTDTQYF.

The chain joins TRBV11-2 to TRBJ1-5; 9 nucleotides line up with TRBD1. Germline loops: CDR1 SGHAT, CDR2 FQNNGV. There are 15 residues in the CDR3. The ends lost 4 bases at V and 3 bases at J; junction bases unmatched: 4. The CDR3 loop reads CASSYGQGYNQPQHF. For the CDR3, the DNA is TGTGCCAGCAGCTACGGACAGGGGTACAATCAGCCCCAGCATTTT.

This clone was seen just once. The V call is TRBV19, the J call TRBJ2-3; D ambiguous. Trimming left V 5 bases short and J 8 bases short, with 11 bases between. The CDR3 has 12 amino acids. Germline CDR1 LNHDA, CDR2 SQIVND (reference sequence). The chain's CDR3 is CASSLYPGTQYF. In DNA, the CDR3 is TGTGCCAGTAGTCTCTACCCCGGTACGCAGTATTTT.

This clone was observed a few times. The chain uses TRBV2 and TRBJ2-7; D is undetermined. V was clipped by 5 bases and J by 4 bases, with 15 bases between them. The CDR3 has 14 amino acids. The germline gives CDR1 SNHLY, CDR2 FYNNEI. In DNA, the CDR3 is TGTGCCAGCAGTTCCGGCCCCCCGAGATACGAGCAGTACTTC. Residues: CASSSGPPRYEQYF. Full variable domain (remainder filled in from reference TRBV2 and TRBJ2-7): EPEVTQTPSHQVTQMGQEVILRCVPISNHLYFYWYRQILGQKVEFLVSFYNNEISEKSEIFDDQFSVERPDGSNFTLKIRSTKLEDSAMYFCASSSGPPRYEQYFGPGTRLTVT.

The gene calls are TRBV28 and TRBJ2-7; D uncertain. The CDR3 runs to 13 residues. Trimming removed 6 bases from V and 0 bases from J, with 9 bases in between. The germline CDR1 and CDR2 sequences are MDHEN and SYDVKM. The CDR3 loop is CASSLVASYEQYF. The CDR3 DNA reads TGTGCCAGCAGCCTAGTAGCCTCCTACGAGCAGTACTTC.

This clone has only a few counts. The CDR3 is CASSLREGGGYGYTF. In DNA, the CDR3 is TGTGCCAGCAGCCTAAGAGAGGGCGGGGGCTATGGCTACACCTTC. The V and J genes are TRBV5-4 and TRBJ1-2; tentative D call: TRBD1 (5 bases). Trimming left V 4 bases short and J 4 bases short, with 17 bases between. This CDR3 comprises 15 residues. Per the germline V gene, CDR1 is SGHNT and CDR2 is YYREEE (reference sequence).

CDR3 loop: CATSRDHVGGAIQPQHF. DNA of the CDR3: TGTGCCACCAGCAGAGATCATGTAGGGGGCGCGATTCAGCCCCAGCATTTT. The chain uses TRBV15 and TRBJ1-5; 7 bases match TRBD1. The CDR3 loop spans 17 amino acids. With V trimmed by 0 bases and J by 6 bases, 11 bases remained unmatched. Looked up from germline, CDR1 is LNHNV and CDR2 is YYDKDF (reference sequence).

The CDR3, as DNA: TGTGCCAGCAGCCAATATAGCGGGGGGGCGAACACCGGGGAGCTGTTTTTT. Its protein is CASSQYSGGANTGELFF. The V call is TRBV3-1 (or the pseudogene TRBV3-2), the J call TRBJ2-2, with 11 bases matching TRBD2. The germline CDR1 and CDR2 sequences are LGHDT and YNNKEL (reference sequence). This CDR3 is 17 amino acids long. The V segment lost 2 bases and the J segment 0 bases; nucleotides outside the gene matches: 2.

This chain connects TRBV11-2 to TRBJ2-2; D gene ambiguous. Germline CDR1 is SGHAT and CDR2 is FQNNGV. This CDR3 is 13 amino acids long. Trimming removed 3 bases from V and 4 bases from J, with 6 bases in between. The CDR3 spells CASSLWGTGELFF. In DNA form, the CDR3 reads TGTGCCAGCAGCTTGTGGGGCACCGGGGAGCTGTTTTTT.

The chain uses TRBV7-2 and TRBJ1-5; D is unresolved. The V end was cut by 0 bases, the J end by 7 bases, with 13 bases between. The CDR3 length is 15 residues. Germline-derived CDR1 and CDR2 are SGHTA and FQGNSA. The CDR3 protein is CASSLAPSSGQPQHF. The CDR3 DNA is TGTGCCAGCAGCTTAGCGCCGAGCTCTGGGCAGCCCCAGCATTTT.

The chain employs TRBV5-1 and TRBJ1-1; D is unclear. This CDR3 is built from 13 residues. Germline lookup yields CDR1 SGHRS and CDR2 YFSETQ. V was trimmed by 3 bases and J by 0 bases, leaving 6 bases between them. CDR3 coding DNA: TGCGCCAGCAGCTCCACGTTGAACACTGAAGCTTTCTTT. Protein sequence: CASSSTLNTEAFF.

The CDR3, as DNA: TGTGCCAGCCGGCCATCAGGGACCTATGGCTACACCTTC. As protein: CASRPSGTYGYTF. This chain links TRBV25-1 with TRBJ1-2; D might be TRBD1 (5 bases). The CDR3 runs to 13 residues. Trimming left V 8 bases short and J 4 bases short, with 14 bases between. The germline gives CDR1 MGHDK, CDR2 SYGVNS.

This clone occurred a few times. V usage is TRBV7-2 and J usage is TRBJ1-3; possible D gene TRBD1, 5 bases. Trimming removed 1 base at V and 0 bases at J, with 7 bases between. The V gene's germline CDR1 is SGHTA and CDR2 FQGNSA. There are 15 residues in the CDR3. CDR3 sequence (DNA): TGTGCCAGCAGCTTAGACAGGTTCTCTGGAAACACCATATATTTT. As protein: CASSLDRFSGNTIYF.

This clone came up once. This chain joins TRBV7-9 and TRBJ1-2, with 9 bases matching TRBD1. Germline V gene sequence: CDR1 SEHNR, CDR2 FQNEAQ (reference sequence). The J segment lost 7 bases and the V segment lost 5 bases, leaving 11 bases of the junction unmatched. This CDR3 is 15 amino acids long. The CDR3 DNA sequence: TGTGCCAGCAGCACCCGCCGGGACAGGGACTCTGGCTACACCTTC. It encodes CASSTRRDRDSGYTF.

This chain's CDR3 is CASSQSSRAANGYTF. CDR3 nucleotides: TGCGCCAGCAGTCAATCCAGCAGGGCAGCAAATGGCTACACCTTC. This sequence joins TRBV23-1 and TRBJ1-2; tentatively, D is TRBD1 (5 bases). TRBV23-1 is an ORF, with its function uncertain. V lost 0 bases to trimming and J lost 6 bases, with 14 bases between them. The CDR3 is made up of 15 amino acids.

The chain couples TRBV5-6 to TRBJ2-7; the D gene could be TRBD1 or TRBD2 (7 bases each). Trimming removed 6 bases from V and 0 bases from J, with 16 bases in between. The germline V gene has CDR1 SGHDT and CDR2 YYEEEE. The CDR3 contains 15 residues. The chain's CDR3 is CASTMTGRASYEQYF. DNA of the CDR3: TGTGCCAGCACCATGACAGGGAGGGCCTCCTACGAGCAGTACTTC.

J is TRBJ2-2 and V is TRBV6-5; 7 nucleotides match TRBD1. V was clipped by 6 bases and J by 6 bases; unmatched bases: 10. This CDR3 has 15 residues. Germline assignment: CDR1 MNHEY and CDR2 SVGAGI. CDR3 in DNA: TGTGCCAGCAGCAACCGACAGGGTACCTCCGGGGAGCTGTTTTTT. Translated: CASSNRQGTSGELFF.

This sequence joins TRBV28 and TRBJ1-3; tentatively, D is TRBD1 (6 bases). Trimming shortened V by 4 bases and J by 3 bases, and 13 bases separated the two germline ends. CDR1 MDHEN and CDR2 SYDVKM come from the germline V gene. This CDR3 contains 15 residues. The CDR3 sequence: CASSSYRVSGNTIYF. Here the CDR3 DNA reads TGTGCCAGCAGTTCCTACAGGGTTAGTGGAAACACCATATATTTT.

The chain carries TRBV7-9 and TRBJ2-5; D remains unclear. Germline loops: CDR1 SEHNR, CDR2 FQNEAQ (reference sequence). Trimming left V 0 bases short and J 4 bases short, with 12 bases between. The CDR3 totals 15 residues. CDR3 loop: CASSLALGNSETQYF. The CDR3 DNA reads TGTGCCAGCAGCTTAGCGCTTGGGAACTCAGAGACCCAGTACTTC.

The rearrangement uses TRBV3-1 (or the pseudogene TRBV3-2) and TRBJ1-4, with D uncertain. This CDR3 is built from 15 residues. In germline, CDR1 is LGHDT, CDR2 YNNKEL (reference sequence). V gave up 2 bases and J gave up 10 bases, with 17 bases separating them. CDR3 in amino acids: CASSQNYDFNGKLFF. The CDR3 DNA is TGTGCCAGCAGCCAAAATTATGATTTCAACGGAAAACTGTTTTTT.

The CDR3 here is CASSAGGNTEAFF. As DNA, the CDR3 is TGTGCCAGTAGTGCAGGGGGGAACACTGAAGCTTTCTTT. This chain connects TRBV19 to TRBJ1-1, with 7 positions matching TRBD1. The CDR3 is made up of 13 amino acids. Germline lookup yields CDR1 LNHDA and CDR2 SQIVND (reference sequence). V trimming: 5 bases; J trimming: 1 base; junction bases outside the gene matches: 1.

The rearrangement links TRBV28 to TRBJ1-6; D call uncertain. The CDR3 is 15 residues long. Germline V gives CDR1 MDHEN, CDR2 SYDVKM. V was trimmed by 8 bases and J by 0 bases, leaving 11 bases between them. The CDR3 coding sequence is TGTGCCAGCGTGGACTCGAGCTCCTATAATTCACCCCTCCACTTT. Its translation is CASVDSSSYNSPLHF.

The J gene is TRBJ1-1, the V gene TRBV6-4; D is unclear. The CDR3 length is 18 residues. Trimming stripped 1 base from V and 0 bases from J, with 18 bases between. CDR1 is MRHNA and CDR2 is SNTAGT in the germline V gene. This CDR3 is CASSDYIERFGMNTEAFF. The CDR3 DNA sequence: TGTGCCAGCAGTGACTACATCGAGAGGTTCGGAATGAACACTGAAGCTTTCTTT.

This clone was detected only a few times. V usage is TRBV5-1 and J usage is TRBJ2-2, with 12 bases identical to TRBD1. Per germline, CDR1 SGHRS and CDR2 YFSETQ. The CDR3 is 14 amino acids. Trimming took 4 bases from V and 8 from J; bases not matched to a gene: 3. The CDR3 DNA follows: TGCGCCAGCAGCCGGGACAGGGGGCAGGGGGAGCTGTTTTTT. Translation gives CASSRDRGQGELFF.

The rearrangement uses TRBV14 and TRBJ2-5; 7 bases line up with TRBD1. The CDR3 loop spans 15 amino acids. CDR1 is SGHDN, CDR2 FVKESK, per germline. J was trimmed by 4 bases and V by 1 base; bases with no gene match: 6. The CDR3 bases are TGTGCCAGCAGCCAAGCTATGGGGGACAGAGAGACCCAGTACTTC. This encodes CASSQAMGDRETQYF.

The chain combines TRBV29-1 with TRBJ1-2; maybe TRBD1 (5 bases). This CDR3 comprises 14 residues. V was clipped by 2 bases and J by 4 bases, with 14 bases between them. The V gene's germline CDR1 is SQVTM and CDR2 ANQGSEA. The CDR3 region is CSVERGRGAYGYTF. In DNA form, the CDR3 reads TGCAGCGTTGAAAGGGGACGAGGGGCCTATGGCTACACCTTC.

This clone was picked up one time. The chain joins TRBV7-9 to TRBJ2-4; D may be TRBD1 or TRBD2 (5 bases each). The CDR3 totals 15 residues. Trimming pared 3 bases from V and 5 bases from J, leaving 14 bases between. CDR1 and CDR2 from the germline V gene are SEHNR and FQNEAQ (reference sequence). CDR3 residues: CASSLGRRLENIQYF. Written as DNA, the CDR3 is TGTGCCAGCAGCTTGGGACGCCGACTGGAAAACATTCAGTACTTC.

The chain couples TRBV27 to TRBJ2-3, with D uncertain. The V and J ends lost 3 bases and 2 bases respectively, with 9 bases between them. Germline CDR1 MNHEY, CDR2 SMNVEV (reference sequence). The CDR3 extends over 14 amino acids. The CDR3 is CASSLVQNTDTQYF. Here the CDR3 DNA reads TGTGCCAGCAGTTTGGTGCAGAACACAGATACGCAGTATTTT.

J is TRBJ1-3 and V is TRBV9, with D hard to call. There are 12 residues in the CDR3. Germline lookup yields CDR1 SGDLS and CDR2 YYNGEE. V dropped 4 bases and J dropped 4 bases, with 6 bases sitting between them. The CDR3 DNA sequence: TGTGCCAGCAGCCCTAGGGGAAACACCATATATTTT. This encodes CASSPRGNTIYF.

This rearrangement joins TRBV7-6 to TRBJ1-1; 7 bases are a match to TRBD1. The CDR3 is 16 residues long. J gave up 5 bases and V 5 bases, and 14 bases lay outside the gene matches. Germline V lookup: CDR1 SGHVS, CDR2 FNYEAQ. The CDR3 reads CASSQWRGRGMTEAFF. The CDR3 DNA is TGTGCCAGCAGCCAATGGAGGGGGCGGGGTATGACTGAAGCTTTCTTT.

This chain uses TRBV5-1 with TRBJ2-2, with unresolved D. V lost 4 bases and J 4 bases, leaving 20 bases between the germline ends. The CDR3 runs to 17 residues. Germline assignment: CDR1 SGHRS and CDR2 YFSETQ. The CDR3 DNA reads TGCGCCAGCAGCAAAGAAGGACCTTCCTTTAGCACCGGGGAGCTGTTTTTT. This gives the protein CASSKEGPSFSTGELFF.